This T cell receptor (beta chain) was captured by sequencing in a study of Ad26.COV2.S vaccination and SARS-CoV-2 variants. Study-level points and caveats: Recipients given vaccine exceeded placebo recipients in spike-specific TCR breadth.

Treatment described: around 19 received Ad26.COV2.S at low or high dose, single or two shots; about five received placebo; per-sample allocation not given. Sampling took place 63 days after the first vaccine or placebo injection. Sequencing was performed with immunoSEQ multiplex PCR; in TCRdb, only in-frame clones are kept and a portion is missing. The sample records hundreds of thousands of clones, approximately 90% being singletons. This clone was seen only once. The target antigen is unknown. The sequence came from a person aged 18-60 years who received the Ad26.COV2.S COVID-19 vaccine or a placebo. This specimen was peripheral blood, taken in a trial of Ad26.COV2.S vaccine versus placebo.

CDR3 nucleotide sequence: TGTGCCAGCAGCGTCGGACAGAGGAACTACGAGCAGTACTTC. Encoded protein: CASSVGQRNYEQYF. The J gene is TRBJ2-7, the V gene TRBV9, with D possibly matching TRBD1 (6 bases). Germline CDR1 SGDLS, CDR2 YYNGEE. CDR3 length equals 14 residues. V lost 2 bases and J lost 3, with 12 bases in between.